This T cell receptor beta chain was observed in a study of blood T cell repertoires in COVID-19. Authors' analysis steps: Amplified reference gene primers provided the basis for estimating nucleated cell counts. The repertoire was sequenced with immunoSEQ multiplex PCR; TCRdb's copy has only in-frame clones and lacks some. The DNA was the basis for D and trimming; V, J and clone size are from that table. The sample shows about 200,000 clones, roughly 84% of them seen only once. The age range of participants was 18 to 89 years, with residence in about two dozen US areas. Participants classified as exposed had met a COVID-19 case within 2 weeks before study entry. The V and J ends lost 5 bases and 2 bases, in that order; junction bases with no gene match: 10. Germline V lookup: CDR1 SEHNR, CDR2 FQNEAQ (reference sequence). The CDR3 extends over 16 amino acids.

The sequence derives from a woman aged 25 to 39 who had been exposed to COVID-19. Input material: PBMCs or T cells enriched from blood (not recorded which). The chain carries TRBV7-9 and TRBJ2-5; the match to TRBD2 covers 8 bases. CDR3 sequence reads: CASSARRGGRQETQYF. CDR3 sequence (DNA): TGTGCCAGCAGCGCCCGCCGGGGGGGCCGACAAGAGACCCAGTACTTC.